This TCR beta chain was sequenced for a study of cytomegalovirus exposure and HLA in healthy donors. Study results and caveats: Later analysis demonstrated an association between a missense DCLRE1C variant and TCR beta V- and J-gene trimming. A later analysis reportedly found fewer N-insertions in an Asian-associated ancestry cluster than the approximately 660-donor mean. Cytomegalovirus-associated status was assigned to 164 TCR beta chains.

In its sample, this clone was seen a few times. The antigen remains unidentified. PCR used 60 Vbeta primers and 13 Jbeta primers. Sequencing was performed with immunoSEQ multiplex PCR; in TCRdb, only in-frame clones are kept and a portion is missing. The top ten hold over 1% of the sample, which has about 130,000 clones, around four fifths seen once. Sequencing used PBMCs. This sequence originates from a boy younger than 18 in good health and CMV-seronegative.

The chain's CDR3 is CASSLAVASGELFF. CDR3 nucleotides: TGTGCCAGCAGCTTGGCCGTGGCAAGCGGGGAGCTGTTTTTT. The chain employs TRBV5-5 and TRBJ2-2; D is unresolved. CDR3 length equals 14 residues. Germline CDR1 SGHKS, CDR2 YYEKEE (reference sequence). V shed 0 bases and J shed 7 bases, with 10 bases lying between them.